These 26 T cell receptor beta chains came from one sample sequenced in a study of control samples from healthy donors and cancer patients. Data came from immunoSEQ multiplex PCR; TCRdb stores just in-frame clones and leaves some out. This table holds about 120,000 clones, just under 90% found once. Sample: blood. The receptors shown here come from a man under 40 in good health.

CDR3 sequence: CASSGERYTEAFF. CDR3 DNA sequence: TGTGCCAGCAGCGGCGAGCGGTACACTGAAGCTTTCTTT. The rearrangement joins TRBV7-9 to TRBJ1-1; D unclear. This CDR3 contains 13 residues. Per the germline V gene, CDR1 is SEHNR and CDR2 is FQNEAQ (reference sequence). V lost 5 bases and J lost 3, with 10 bases in between.

V and J are TRBV11-3 and TRBJ1-6; weak D call: TRBD1 (6 bases). There are 14 residues in the CDR3. Germline V gives CDR1 SGHNT, CDR2 YENEEA. The ends were cut back, 5 bases at V and 7 bases at J, with 12 bases in the middle. The CDR3 spells CASSLGRGNSPLHF. CDR3 nucleotide sequence: TGTGCCAGCAGCCTCGGCAGGGGCAATTCACCCCTCCACTTT.

This chain links TRBV3-1 (or the pseudogene TRBV3-2) with TRBJ2-7; 9 positions match TRBD2. This CDR3 region has 16 residues. Germline lookup yields CDR1 LGHDT and CDR2 YNNKEL (reference sequence). Trimming took 1 base from V and 4 from J; bases not matched to a gene: 8. The CDR3 sequence: CASSQAGTSSRYEQYV. The CDR3 DNA reads as TGTGCCAGCAGCCAAGCCGGGACTAGCTCCCGATACGAGCAGTACGTC.

The genes are TRBV19 and TRBJ2-7, with D perhaps given as TRBD1 or TRBD2 (5 bases each). Per germline, CDR1 LNHDA and CDR2 SQIVND (reference sequence). V shed 5 bases and J shed 2 bases, with 13 bases lying between them. The CDR3 runs to 14 residues. CDR3 nucleotides: TGTGCCAGTAGTGGGACCCCATCTACCTACGAGCAGTACTTC. It is translated as CASSGTPSTYEQYF.

This clone appeared a few times. The chain is built from TRBV5-1 and TRBJ2-4, with D possibly being TRBD1 (6 bases). The CDR3 covers 14 residues. The V end was cut by 4 bases, the J end by 2 bases, with 10 bases between. Germline CDR1 SGHRS, CDR2 YFSETQ. The chain's CDR3 is CASSLGQTKNIQYF. For the CDR3, the DNA is TGCGCCAGCAGCCTAGGACAGACCAAAAACATTCAGTACTTC.

A word on this clone: In the same sample, other DNA sequences code for this CDR3. The rearrangement joins TRBV24-1 to TRBJ1-5, with unresolved D. With 0 bases removed from V and 6 bases from J, the gap between germline ends came to 2 bases. Germline assignment: CDR1 KGHDR and CDR2 SFDVKD. The CDR3 spans 12 residues. The DNA of the CDR3 is TGTGCCACCAGTGATTTGGGTCAGCCCCAGCATTTT. Translating it yields CATSDLGQPQHF.

The genes are TRBV4-1 and TRBJ1-2; tentatively, D is TRBD1 (6 bases). The germline CDR1 and CDR2 sequences are MGHRA and YSYEKL. The CDR3 spans 15 residues. The V end lost 4 bases, the J end lost 1 base, and 13 bases lay between the germline ends. CDR3 DNA: TGCGCCAGCAGCCGACCCGGGACAAATAACTATGGCTACACCTTC. This translates into CASSRPGTNNYGYTF.

The rearrangement joins TRBV27 to TRBJ1-4; 11 nucleotides match TRBD1. The CDR3 consists of 19 residues. Germline V gene sequence: CDR1 MNHEY, CDR2 SMNVEV (reference sequence). With V trimmed by 4 bases and J by 2 bases, 12 bases remained unmatched. The CDR3 coding sequence is TGTGCCAGCAGTTCCCCTTCCGGAGGACAGGGGGCTACTAATGAAAAACTGTTTTTT. Translating it yields CASSSPSGGQGATNEKLFF.

V usage is TRBV9 and J usage is TRBJ2-1, with a tentative D call TRBD1 (6 bases). The CDR3 spans 15 residues. V lost 4 bases, J lost 6 bases, and 17 bases lay in between. CDR1 is SGDLS and CDR2 is YYNGEE in the germline V gene. CDR3 bases: TGTGCCAGCAGCTCTAGTGGAACAGGGATCAATGAGCAGTTCTTC. Protein product: CASSSSGTGINEQFF. The variable domain in full, with the rest retrieved from reference TRBV9 and TRBJ2-1, is DSGVTQTPKHLITATGQRVTLRCSPRSGDLSVYWYQQSLDQGLQFLIQYYNGEERAKGNILERFSAQQFPDLHSELNLSSLELGDSALYFCASSSSGTGINEQFFGPGTRLTVL.

This clone was detected a few times. The V and J genes are TRBV5-1 and TRBJ1-3, with a weak D call TRBD1 (5 bases). The CDR3 loop spans 15 amino acids. V gave up 4 bases and J gave up 0 bases, with 11 bases separating them. Per germline, CDR1 SGHRS and CDR2 YFSETQ. The CDR3 is CASSPQGGSGNTIYF. The DNA for the CDR3 is TGCGCCAGCAGCCCGCAGGGAGGCTCTGGAAACACCATATATTTT. Full variable domain (outside the CDR3, taken from reference TRBV5-1 and TRBJ1-3): KAGVTQTPRYLIKTRGQQVTLSCSPISGHRSVSWYQQTPGQGLQFLFEYFSETQRNKGNFPGRFSGRQFSNSRSEMNVSTLELGDSALYLCASSPQGGSGNTIYFGEGSWLTVV.

This clone showed up just once. The CDR3 region is CASSGLAGTAYGNYGYTF. The CDR3 coding sequence is TGTGCCAGCAGTGGGTTAGCCGGGACAGCGTATGGAAACTATGGCTACACCTTC. The rearrangement joins TRBV25-1 to TRBJ1-2; 7 bases match TRBD1. The CDR3 contains 18 residues. Trimming removed 4 bases from V and 2 bases from J; junction bases left unmatched: 16. Germline values: CDR1 MGHDK, CDR2 SYGVNS.

This clone turned up a few times. This chain links TRBV5-1 with TRBJ2-7, with TRBD2 as a possible D gene (5 bases). The CDR3 is made up of 14 amino acids. Trimming took 0 bases from V and 4 from J, leaving 11 bases between them. CDR1 and CDR2 from the germline V gene are SGHRS and YFSETQ. Here the CDR3 reads CASSLAGEGYEQYV. The CDR3 coding sequence is TGCGCCAGCAGCTTGGCCGGAGAGGGTTACGAGCAGTACGTC.

With regard to this clone: Other DNA variants within this sample encode the same CDR3. The chain has TRBV7-3 and TRBJ1-1, with D possibly TRBD1 on 5 matching bases. Trimming removed 6 bases from V and 4 bases from J, with 12 bases in between. This CDR3 region has 13 residues. The germline V gene has CDR1 SGHTA and CDR2 FQGTGA. The CDR3, as DNA: TGTGCCAGCAGTTATCTCGGGGGCACTGAAGCTTTCTTT. Its protein is CASSYLGGTEAFF. Full variable domain (missing parts from reference TRBV7-3 and TRBJ1-1): GAGVSQTPSNKVTEKGKYVELRCDPISGHTALYWYRQSLGQGPEFLIYFQGTGAADDSGLPNDRFFAVRPEGSVSTLKIQRTERGDSAVYLCASSYLGGTEAFFGQGTRLTVV.

The gene calls are TRBV4-1 and TRBJ2-1; 10 bases match TRBD2. J was trimmed by 3 bases and V by 0 bases; bases with no gene match: 5. The CDR3 loop spans 17 amino acids. Germline-derived CDR1 and CDR2 are MGHRA and YSYEKL. The CDR3 DNA sequence: TGCGCCAGCAGCCAAGATTCACAGCGGGGGGGCTACAATGAGCAGTTCTTC. Encoded protein: CASSQDSQRGGYNEQFF.

V usage is TRBV27 and J usage is TRBJ2-1; possibly TRBD1 for D (6 bases). The CDR3 consists of 14 residues. The ends were cut back, 2 bases at V and 5 bases at J, with 10 bases in the middle. Germline V lookup: CDR1 MNHEY, CDR2 SMNVEV (reference sequence). Here the CDR3 reads CASSLQSGDNEQFF. In nucleotides, the CDR3 is TGTGCCAGCAGTTTACAGTCAGGGGACAATGAGCAGTTCTTC.

CDR3 loop: CASSEDIRAGNTIYF. CDR3 in DNA: TGTGCCAGCAGTGAAGATATCAGGGCTGGAAACACCATATATTTT. The chain combines TRBV25-1 with TRBJ1-3; D perhaps matches TRBD1 (5 bases). V was cut by 2 bases and J by 2 bases, with 10 bases left in between. Germline CDR1 and CDR2: MGHDK and SYGVNS. The CDR3 runs to 15 residues.

V gene TRBV6-6 combines with J gene TRBJ1-2, with a possible D match to TRBD1 (6 bases). With 5 bases removed from V and 3 bases from J, the gap between germline ends came to 13 bases. CDR3 length: 14 residues. Germline lookup yields CDR1 MNHNY and CDR2 SVGAGI (reference sequence). As DNA, the CDR3 is TGTGCCAGCAGTCCCCCGGGGGCGCACTATGGCTACACCTTC. It translates to CASSPPGAHYGYTF.

This chain joins TRBV5-4 and TRBJ1-5; 8 positions match TRBD1. V lost 4 bases and J lost 2; bases outside the gene matches: 2. The CDR3 loop spans 14 amino acids. CDR1 and CDR2 (germline): SGHNT, YYREEE (reference sequence). The CDR3 reads CASSQDRGNQPQHF. The CDR3 DNA follows: TGTGCCAGCAGCCAGGACAGGGGCAATCAGCCCCAGCATTTT.

Points on this clone: The same CDR3 can be traced to other DNA sequences in this sample. This rearrangement joins TRBV30 to TRBJ2-1; no clear D. The CDR3 consists of 14 residues. V was clipped by 0 bases and J by 0 bases, with 6 bases between them. Germline V lookup: CDR1 GTSNPN, CDR2 SVGIG (reference sequence). The CDR3 DNA follows: TGTGCCTGGAGTGTCCCTAGCTCCTACAATGAGCAGTTCTTC. Translation gives CAWSVPSSYNEQFF.

The chain recombines TRBV12-3 or TRBV12-4 with TRBJ2-7, with a tentative D call TRBD1 (5 bases). The V end lost 5 bases, the J end lost 1 base, and 9 bases lay between the germline ends. There are 13 residues in the CDR3. The CDR3 nucleotides read TGTGCCAGCAGTCCTGACAGATCCTACGAGCAGTACTTC. It yields the protein CASSPDRSYEQYF.

The chain couples TRBV2 to TRBJ1-4; TRBD1 aligns across 7 bases. V lost 3 bases and J lost 7; bases outside the gene matches: 8. The CDR3 runs to 15 residues. Germline values: CDR1 SNHLY, CDR2 FYNNEI. DNA of the CDR3: TGTGCCAGCAGTGATGGGAATCAGGGGGTTGAAAAACTGTTTTTT. Translation gives CASSDGNQGVEKLFF.

This chain joins TRBV27 and TRBJ1-2; the D gene is possibly TRBD1 (5 bases). V lost 4 bases to trimming and J lost 8 bases, with 20 bases between them. Per germline, CDR1 MNHEY and CDR2 SMNVEV (reference sequence). This CDR3 is built from 15 residues. This CDR3 is CASSSGAGSESGYTF. CDR3 DNA sequence: TGTGCCAGCAGTTCTGGGGCGGGATCGGAGAGCGGCTACACCTTC.

The chain carries TRBV27 and TRBJ1-2; a weak D match, TRBD1 (5 bases). The CDR3 has 15 residues. V lost 6 bases to trimming and J lost 10 bases, with 24 bases between them. In germline, CDR1 is MNHEY, CDR2 SMNVEV (reference sequence). The CDR3 DNA is TGTGCCAGCAGCGCGAGATCTACCTTAGACAGATACTACACCTTC. This codes for CASSARSTLDRYYTF.

As DNA, the CDR3 is TGTGCCAGCAGCTTAGGTCTAGCGGGGGTCCTTTACGAGCAGTACTTC. The encoded protein is CASSLGLAGVLYEQYF. The chain carries TRBV11-3 and TRBJ2-7; TRBD2 aligns across 10 bases. The CDR3 spans 16 residues. The germline gives CDR1 SGHNT, CDR2 YENEEA. The V segment lost 1 base and the J segment 4 bases; nucleotides outside the gene matches: 7.

The chain has TRBV5-1 and TRBJ1-1; perhaps TRBD1 as D (5 bases). The CDR3 is made up of 16 amino acids. Germline CDR1 reads SGHRS; CDR2 reads YFSETQ. Trimming shortened V by 4 bases and J by 1 base, and 17 bases separated the two germline ends. CDR3 protein: CASSEPPGTGNTEAFF. DNA for the CDR3: TGCGCCAGCAGCGAACCACCCGGGACGGGGAACACTGAAGCTTTCTTT. Using reference TRBV5-1 and TRBJ1-1 for the parts outside the CDR3, the full variable domain is KAGVTQTPRYLIKTRGQQVTLSCSPISGHRSVSWYQQTPGQGLQFLFEYFSETQRNKGNFPGRFSGRQFSNSRSEMNVSTLELGDSALYLCASSEPPGTGNTEAFFGQGTRLTVV.

This sequence joins TRBV10-2 and TRBJ1-3, with D possibly TRBD1 on 6 matching bases. Germline V gene lookup returns CDR1 WSHSY and CDR2 SAAADI. This CDR3 is 14 amino acids long. Trimming shortened V by 6 bases and J by 2 bases, and 11 bases separated the two germline ends. CDR3 sequence (DNA): TGCGCCAGCAGCCCGACAGGCGCTGGAAACACCATATATTTT. Protein: CASSPTGAGNTIYF.